These 15 T cell receptor beta chains came from one sample sequenced in a study of cytomegalovirus exposure and HLA in healthy donors. Measured with immunoSEQ multiplex PCR; TCRdb has only the in-frame clones, and not every one. This table holds approximately 170,000 clones, around 85% found once. The material sequenced was PBMCs. Every receptor here comes from a man aged 18 to 29 in good health and CMV-seropositive.

The chain uses TRBV19 and TRBJ1-1; maybe TRBD1 (5 bases). Germline loops: CDR1 LNHDA, CDR2 SQIVND (reference sequence). The CDR3 consists of 14 residues. The germline V and J ends were trimmed by 6 bases and 1 base, with 12 bases remaining between them. The CDR3 region has the DNA TGTGCCAGTAGGACTGACAGTCCGAACACTGAAGCTTTCTTT. It codes for CASRTDSPNTEAFF. The full variable domain, its missing parts supplied by reference TRBV19 and TRBJ1-1, is DGGITQSPKYLFRKEGQNVTLSCEQNLNHDAMYWYRQDPGQGLRLIYYSQIVNDFQKGDIAEGYSVSREKKESFPLTVTSAQKNPTAFYLCASRTDSPNTEAFFGQGTRLTVV.

V usage is TRBV5-8 and J usage is TRBJ1-1, with 8 bases matching TRBD1. Germline V CDR1 and CDR2: SGHTS, YDEGEE. The CDR3 consists of 15 residues. The V gene end was trimmed by 5 bases and the J gene end by 4 bases; junction bases not matched to a gene: 10. The CDR3, as DNA: TGTGCCAGCAGATCGGACAGGGATGGTATCACTGAAGCTTTCTTT. This sequence encodes CASRSDRDGITEAFF. The full variable domain, its missing parts supplied by reference TRBV5-8 and TRBJ1-1, is EAGVTQSPTHLIKTRGQQATLRCSPISGHTSVYWYQQALGLGLQFLLWYDEGEERNRGNFPPRFSGRQFPNYSSELNVNALELEDSALYLCASRSDRDGITEAFFGQGTRLTVV.

This clone was seen more than once but under ten times. The V call is TRBV7-9, the J call TRBJ2-7; perhaps TRBD2 as D (6 bases). Germline CDR1 is SEHNR and CDR2 is FQNEAQ (reference sequence). V was trimmed by 5 bases and J by 1 base, leaving 12 bases between them. This CDR3 comprises 14 residues. The CDR3 is CASSPAGTSYEQYF. Here the CDR3 DNA reads TGTGCCAGCAGCCCGGCCGGGACTTCCTACGAGCAGTACTTC.

The chain combines TRBV5-6 with TRBJ2-2; 8 nucleotides align to TRBD1. The J segment lost 1 base and the V segment lost 0 bases, leaving 2 bases of the junction unmatched. The CDR3 contains 16 residues. Germline values: CDR1 SGHDT, CDR2 YYEEEE. The CDR3 is CASSLVGQGNTGELFF. The CDR3 DNA reads TGTGCCAGCAGCTTGGTCGGACAGGGGAACACCGGGGAGCTGTTTTTT.

This sequence joins TRBV5-6 and TRBJ2-3; D is unclear. Germline values: CDR1 SGHDT, CDR2 YYEEEE. V lost 7 bases to trimming and J lost 2 bases, with 14 bases between them. This CDR3 spans 14 amino acids. The CDR3 spells CASADVLTTDTQYF. CDR3 DNA sequence: TGTGCCAGCGCGGATGTATTGACCACAGATACGCAGTATTTT. Full variable domain (outside the CDR3, taken from reference TRBV5-6 and TRBJ2-3): DAGVTQSPTHLIKTRGQQVTLRCSPKSGHDTVSWYQQALGQGPQFIFQYYEEEERQRGNFPDRFSGHQFPNYSSELNVNALLLGDSALYLCASADVLTTDTQYFGPGTRLTVL.

The genes are TRBV6-5 and TRBJ2-7; TRBD2 aligns across 10 bases. The junction had 4 bases not matched to a gene; V was cut back by 0 bases and J by 2 bases. Per germline, CDR1 MNHEY and CDR2 SVGAGI. The CDR3 sequence is 16 residues long. The CDR3 DNA reads TGTGCCAGCAGTTACTCTCTTAGCGGGAGGCCCTACGAGCAGTACTTC. It is translated as CASSYSLSGRPYEQYF.

V gene TRBV18 combines with J gene TRBJ1-3; D possibly corresponds to TRBD1 (5 bases). Per the germline V gene, CDR1 is KGHSH and CDR2 is LQKENI. V was clipped by 2 bases and J by 0 bases, with 11 bases between them. This CDR3 contains 16 residues. Here the CDR3 reads CASSPGAESSGNTIYF. In DNA form, the CDR3 reads TGTGCCAGCTCACCAGGGGCGGAGAGCTCTGGAAACACCATATATTTT.

The V and J genes are TRBV30 and TRBJ2-7; D is unclear. Deletions cut 2 bases from V and 5 bases from J, with 13 bases between. The CDR3 extends over 13 amino acids. The germline V gene has CDR1 GTSNPN and CDR2 SVGIG (reference sequence). The CDR3 region is CAWSRRGTDEQYF. The CDR3 DNA is TGTGCCTGGAGTAGGAGAGGAACGGACGAGCAGTACTTC. Based on the CDR3 plus reference TRBV30 and TRBJ2-7, the full variable domain is SQTIHQWPATLVQPVGSPLSLECTVEGTSNPNLYWYRQAAGRGLQLLFYSVGIGQISSEVPQNLSASRPQDRQFILSSKKLLLSDSGFYLCAWSRRGTDEQYFGPGTRLTVT.

This rearrangement joins TRBV4-2 to TRBJ2-6; 7 bases are shared with TRBD1. In germline, CDR1 is LGHNA, CDR2 YNFKEQ. The CDR3 covers 15 residues. V shed 4 bases and J 2 bases; nucleotides not matched to a gene: 2. CDR3 residues: CASSLDRAGANVLTF. Here the CDR3 DNA reads TGTGCCAGCAGCCTTGACAGGGCTGGGGCCAACGTCCTGACTTTC.

V is TRBV23-1 and J is TRBJ2-7; D remains ambiguous. TRBV23-1 is an ORF, with its function uncertain. With 0 bases removed from V and 3 bases from J, the gap between germline ends came to 6 bases. The CDR3 is made up of 13 amino acids. Here the CDR3 DNA reads TGCGCCAGCAGTCAATCCTCCCGCTACGAGCAGTACTTC. Residues: CASSQSSRYEQYF.

V is TRBV13 and J is TRBJ2-2; 8 nucleotides agree with TRBD2. The germline V gene encodes CDR1 PRHDT and CDR2 FYEKMQ (reference sequence). Losses at the gene ends were 2 bases for V and 6 bases for J; bases not matched to a gene: 11. CDR3 length equals 17 residues. The CDR3 bases are TGTGCCAGCAGCTTATCGGTGGCAGCGGGAGCCCCCGGGGAGCTGTTTTTT. Protein sequence: CASSLSVAAGAPGELFF.

The J gene is TRBJ2-1, the V gene TRBV6-5, with 8 bases matching TRBD2. Unmatched junction bases numbered 9, after V lost 4 bases and J lost 4 bases. Germline CDR1 MNHEY, CDR2 SVGAGI. The CDR3 length is 16 residues. The CDR3 DNA reads TGTGCCAGCAGTTCCCTTCTATCGGGAGGGTACAATGAGCAGTTCTTC. Translated, it gives CASSSLLSGGYNEQFF.

The chain combines TRBV2 with TRBJ2-2; no reliable D call. The CDR3 has 13 amino acids. Germline assignment: CDR1 SNHLY and CDR2 FYNNEI. Trimming shortened V by 3 bases and J by 6 bases, and 8 bases separated the two germline ends. The CDR3 DNA sequence: TGTGCCAGCAGTGATCGTTTTGCCGGGGAGCTGTTTTTT. Translation: CASSDRFAGELFF.

This sequence joins TRBV27 and TRBJ2-3, with 10 positions matching TRBD2. Germline loops: CDR1 MNHEY, CDR2 SMNVEV (reference sequence). V trimming: 4 bases; J trimming: 5 bases; junction bases outside the gene matches: 9. This CDR3 has 16 amino acids. The CDR3 nucleotides read TGTGCCAGCAGTTCTGATCTAGCGGGAGTCGGAGATACGCAGTATTTT. Amino acid sequence: CASSSDLAGVGDTQYF.

In its sample, this clone was seen once. CDR3 amino acids: CASSEFEWNEQFF. The CDR3 coding sequence is TGTGCCAGCAGTGAATTTGAGTGGAATGAGCAGTTCTTC. The J gene is TRBJ2-1, the V gene TRBV25-1, with D hard to call. Trimming left V 1 base short and J 7 bases short, with 8 bases between. CDR3 size: 13 residues. CDR1 and CDR2 (germline): MGHDK, SYGVNS.